This TCR beta chain appears in the sequencing data of a study of T-cell memory formation after mild COVID-19. CDR1 is KGHDR and CDR2 is SFDVKD in the germline V gene. The CDR3 covers 13 residues. MiXCR, run by TCRdb on the 5' RACE reads, gives a single entry per CDR3 protein. The data contain about 430,000 distinct CDR3 sequences, 15% to 20% of them singletons. Sequencing was done on a sample of PBMCs or a T cell subset sorted from them (not recorded which). The TCR was taken from a man aged 18-30 years who had mild COVID-19 (a few samples of this study predate the infection). Cell type and time point are not known. V usage is TRBV24-1 and J usage is TRBJ2-3, with 10 bases identical to TRBD2. The CDR3 spells CAASGGAEDTQYF. The DNA of the CDR3 is TGTGCAGCAAGCGGGGGGGCCGAGGATACGCAGTATTTT.